This TCR beta chain was recovered during a study of T-cell reconstitution after alpha-beta-depleted transplantation in children. Molecular barcoding with unique molecular identifiers was used for the TCRbeta library. TCRdb re-called the PCR reads with MiXCR, one entry per CDR3 protein. The table records around 300,000 distinct CDR3 sequences, about 7.3% of them present only once. General observations from the study: One year post-transplant, T-cell counts and diversity were largely derived from T cells produced anew. Two months or so post-transplant, alpha-beta T cells reportedly derived from several hundred expanded graft clones. Surviving recipient T cells and thymic progenitors produced the high day-60 TCRbeta diversity seen in some patients.

Germline loops: CDR1 SEHNR, CDR2 FQNEAQ (reference sequence). This CDR3 has 16 residues. The V end lost 2 bases, the J end lost 3 bases, and 14 bases lay between the germline ends. This clonotype was counted at least ten times. Its target is unknown. This TCR came from a female patient between 2 and 10 years old who had a stem cell transplant for Fanconi anemia, so the T cells may come from the graft donor. This rearrangement joins TRBV7-9 to TRBJ2-1; D may be TRBD1 (7 bases). This specimen was peripheral blood, taken 360 days after TCRalphabeta/CD19-depleted stem cell transplant. This CDR3 is CASSLRRGTVYNEQFF. CDR3 nucleotide sequence: TGTGCCAGCAGCTTAAGGAGGGGGACAGTCTACAATGAGCAGTTCTTC.